Described below is a single T cell receptor (beta chain) sequence and its context. What it binds is unknown. Sequencing used immunoSEQ multiplex PCR; TCRdb keeps in-frame clones, though not all of them. The sample lists about 38,000 clones; around 79% were seen once. This entry comes from a study of radiotherapy plus CTLA-4 blockade in lung cancer. Overall study: Objective responses were documented in under 20% of patients, with disease control in roughly 31%. General study findings and limits: The best predictor of response was reported to be early blood T cell clone dynamics, with interferon-beta. Blood-borne expansion of tumor-derived TCR clones followed radiotherapy plus ipilimumab.

Focal radiation plus CTLA-4 blockade with ipilimumab was administered to patients who had chemo-refractory metastatic non-small-cell lung cancer. The sequence derives from a human donor with non-small cell lung cancer who had stable disease on radiotherapy plus ipilimumab. This specimen was peripheral blood, taken from a patient treated with radiotherapy plus ipilimumab.

Here the CDR3 reads CSVDEDEQYV. The CDR3 DNA reads as TGCAGCGTTGATGAGGACGAGCAGTACGTC. This chain connects TRBV29-1 to TRBJ2-7; no clear D. The CDR3 has 10 residues. The germline V gene has CDR1 SQVTM and CDR2 ANQGSEA. V lost 3 bases and J lost 5, with 5 bases in between.